A selection of T cell receptor beta chains follows, all from one sample in a study of T cell responses to AZD1222 COVID-19 vaccine. Assay: immunoSEQ multiplex PCR; the TCRdb copy retains only in-frame clones and omits some. The repertoire holds tens of thousands of clones, with about 88% as singletons. The sample consisted of peripheral blood, taken on day 0 of AZD1222 vaccination. The receptors come from an adult in good health. The CDR3 runs from the conserved cysteine through the conserved F or W. D genes are given only for firm matches. The size entry is marked missing in some rows and otherwise reads once, few, many or a size class.

v_gene: TRBV7-2
d_gene: TRBD1
len: 16
abundance: -
j_gene: TRBJ2-3
CDR3nt: TGTGCCAGCAGCTTTGCCGGGACAGGGGGCCCAGATACGCAGTATTTT
CDR3aa: CASSFAGTGGPDTQYF

v_gene: TRBV6-1
d_gene: -
len: 15
abundance: -
j_gene: TRBJ2-1
CDR3nt: TGTGCCAGCAGTGAATCCCGGGCTAGCTACAATGAGCAGTTCTTC
CDR3aa: CASSESRASYNEQFF

v_gene: TRBV28
d_gene: -
len: 15
abundance: -
j_gene: TRBJ1-1
CDR3nt: TGTGCCAGCAGTCCCGCCGGGCAGACGAACACTGAAGCTTTCTTT
CDR3aa: CASSPAGQTNTEAFF

v_gene: TRBV7-9
d_gene: TRBD1
len: 14
abundance: -
j_gene: TRBJ1-5
CDR3nt: TGTGCCAGCAGCAGGGGGGACAGCTATCAGCCCCAGCATTTT
CDR3aa: CASSRGDSYQPQHF

v_gene: TRBV18
d_gene: TRBD1
len: 14
abundance: -
j_gene: TRBJ1-2
CDR3nt: TGTGCCAGCTCGGGCGGACAGGGATACTATGGCTACACCTTC
CDR3aa: CASSGGQGYYGYTF

v_gene: TRBV7-2
d_gene: -
len: 14
abundance: few
j_gene: TRBJ2-7
CDR3nt: TGTGCCAGCAGCTTACTTGGCGGTGCCTACGAGCAGTACTTC
CDR3aa: CASSLLGGAYEQYF

v_gene: TRBV7-6
d_gene: TRBD1
len: 15
abundance: -
j_gene: TRBJ2-7
CDR3nt: TGTGCCAGCAGCCGCTTTGGACAGGGGGCAGGGGAGCAGTACTTC
CDR3aa: CASSRFGQGAGEQYF

v_gene: TRBV6-5
d_gene: -
len: 14
abundance: -
j_gene: TRBJ2-1
CDR3nt: TGTGCCAGCACTCCAGGGTCTTCCTACAATGAGCAGTTCTTC
CDR3aa: CASTPGSSYNEQFF

v_gene: TRBV9
d_gene: TRBD2
len: 15
abundance: -
j_gene: TRBJ2-1
CDR3nt: TGTGCCAGCAGCGCCGGGGGGGCCACCCCTAATGAGCAGTTCTTC
CDR3aa: CASSAGGATPNEQFF

v_gene: TRBV18
d_gene: TRBD2
len: 16
abundance: -
j_gene: TRBJ2-5
CDR3nt: TGTGCCAGCTCACGGGGACTAGCGGGGACTCAAGAGACCCAGTACTTC
CDR3aa: CASSRGLAGTQETQYF

v_gene: TRBV18
d_gene: -
len: 14
abundance: -
j_gene: TRBJ1-1
CDR3nt: TGTGCCAGCTCACCGGGGGGGCTGGGCACTGAAGCTTTCTTT
CDR3aa: CASSPGGLGTEAFF

v_gene: TRBV7-2
d_gene: -
len: 13
abundance: -
j_gene: TRBJ1-2
CDR3nt: TGTGCCAGCAGCTTTGGCACGTCGTATGGCTACACCTTC
CDR3aa: CASSFGTSYGYTF

v_gene: TRBV27
d_gene: -
len: 18
abundance: -
j_gene: TRBJ2-1
CDR3nt: TGTGCCAGCAGTTCACGGGTGGCGGGCTTCAGCTCCTACAATGAGCAGTTCTTC
CDR3aa: CASSSRVAGFSSYNEQFF

v_gene: TRBV3-1/TRBV3-2
d_gene: -
len: 13
abundance: -
j_gene: TRBJ1-6
CDR3nt: TGTGCCAGCAGCCAAGAGGGTACGATAGCCCTCCACTTT
CDR3aa: CASSQEGTIALHF

v_gene: TRBV11-3
d_gene: -
len: 13
abundance: -
j_gene: TRBJ2-3
CDR3nt: TGTGCCAGCAGCTTAAGGGGTACAGATACGCAGTATTTT
CDR3aa: CASSLRGTDTQYF

v_gene: TRBV2
d_gene: -
len: 13
abundance: -
j_gene: TRBJ1-5
CDR3nt: TGTGCCAGCAGTGAAGGGCAGTATCAGCCCCAGCATTTT
CDR3aa: CASSEGQYQPQHF

v_gene: TRBV2
d_gene: TRBD1
len: 14
abundance: -
j_gene: TRBJ1-3
CDR3nt: TGTGCCAGCAGAGGGACAGACTCTGGAAACACCATATATTTT
CDR3aa: CASRGTDSGNTIYF

v_gene: TRBV11-2
d_gene: -
len: 17
abundance: -
j_gene: TRBJ2-5
CDR3nt: TGTGCCAGCAGCCGGAATGGGGCGGGGGCAGGACAAGAGACCCAGTACTTC
CDR3aa: CASSRNGAGAGQETQYF

v_gene: TRBV28
d_gene: -
len: 16
abundance: once
j_gene: TRBJ1-5
CDR3nt: TGTGCCAGCAGTTTATACGGGGGTGACAGCAATCAGCCCCAGCATTTT
CDR3aa: CASSLYGGDSNQPQHF

v_gene: TRBV6-2/TRBV6-3
d_gene: -
len: 18
abundance: -
j_gene: TRBJ2-7
CDR3nt: TGTGCCAGCAGTCCCCATGGGGAGGATCAGGGTTCCAAGTCCGAGCAGTACTTC
CDR3aa: CASSPHGEDQGSKSEQYF

v_gene: TRBV5-1
d_gene: -
len: 14
abundance: -
j_gene: TRBJ2-7
CDR3nt: TGCGCCAGCAGCTTGCTAGGGGGAACCTACGAGCAGTACTTC
CDR3aa: CASSLLGGTYEQYF

v_gene: TRBV11-3
d_gene: TRBD1
len: 18
abundance: -
j_gene: TRBJ2-1
CDR3nt: TGTGCCAGCAGCTTAGGGCTCAGGGGGCTGGAGGGTTACAATGAGCAGTTCTTC
CDR3aa: CASSLGLRGLEGYNEQFF

v_gene: TRBV19
d_gene: -
len: 14
abundance: -
j_gene: TRBJ2-5
CDR3nt: TGTGCCAGTTCATACAGGGGAGGAGTGGAGACCCAGTACTTC
CDR3aa: CASSYRGGVETQYF

v_gene: TRBV6-1
d_gene: TRBD1
len: 14
abundance: -
j_gene: TRBJ2-5
CDR3nt: TGTGCCAGCAGCGGACAGGGAAGTGGAGAGACCCAGTACTTC
CDR3aa: CASSGQGSGETQYF

v_gene: TRBV6-2/TRBV6-3
d_gene: TRBD1
len: 15
abundance: -
j_gene: TRBJ2-5
CDR3nt: TGTGCCAGCAGTACGCCGAACAGGGGTCAAGAGACCCAGTACTTC
CDR3aa: CASSTPNRGQETQYF

v_gene: TRBV27
d_gene: TRBD2
len: 15
abundance: -
j_gene: TRBJ2-2
CDR3nt: TGTGCCAGCAGTTTAGAGCGGGAGGACACCGGGGAGCTGTTTTTT
CDR3aa: CASSLEREDTGELFF

v_gene: TRBV28
d_gene: -
len: 13
abundance: -
j_gene: TRBJ1-5
CDR3nt: TGTGCCAGCAGCCCAGACAGTAATCAGCCCCAGCATTTT
CDR3aa: CASSPDSNQPQHF

v_gene: TRBV6-6
d_gene: -
len: 11
abundance: -
j_gene: TRBJ1-1
CDR3nt: TGTGCCAGCAGTCCCCGACAGAAAGCTTTCTTT
CDR3aa: CASSPRQKAFF

v_gene: TRBV7-2
d_gene: -
len: 15
abundance: -
j_gene: TRBJ2-2
CDR3nt: TGTGCCAGCAGCTTAGGACGATCGAACACCGGGGAGCTGTTTTTT
CDR3aa: CASSLGRSNTGELFF

v_gene: TRBV9
d_gene: -
len: 15
abundance: -
j_gene: TRBJ1-2
CDR3nt: TGTGCCAGCAGCGTAGCGTCGGGGGGACTCTATGGCTACACCTTC
CDR3aa: CASSVASGGLYGYTF

v_gene: TRBV5-4
d_gene: TRBD2
len: 17
abundance: -
j_gene: TRBJ2-5
CDR3nt: TGTGCCAGCAGCTCGGGAGCTAGCGGGAGGTCCGCCGAGACCCAGTACTTC
CDR3aa: CASSSGASGRSAETQYF

v_gene: TRBV5-4
d_gene: -
len: 14
abundance: -
j_gene: TRBJ1-2
CDR3nt: TGTGCCAGCAGCACTCATAACAAGGGCTGGGGCTACACCTTC
CDR3aa: CASSTHNKGWGYTF

v_gene: TRBV28
d_gene: -
len: 14
abundance: -
j_gene: TRBJ1-1
CDR3nt: TGTGCCAGCAGTTCCGGGACGGGGAACACTGAAGCTTTCTTT
CDR3aa: CASSSGTGNTEAFF

v_gene: TRBV29-1
d_gene: -
len: 12
abundance: -
j_gene: TRBJ1-1
CDR3nt: TGCAGCGTGGGTGGACAGAACACTGAAGCTTTCTTT
CDR3aa: CSVGGQNTEAFF

v_gene: TRBV7-2
d_gene: TRBD2
len: 14
abundance: -
j_gene: TRBJ2-5
CDR3nt: TGTGCCAGCAGCCCGGGACTAGCGATGGAGACCCAGTACTTC
CDR3aa: CASSPGLAMETQYF

v_gene: TRBV5-4
d_gene: TRBD1
len: 15
abundance: -
j_gene: TRBJ1-3
CDR3nt: TGTGCCAGCAGCTTCAAGGGGGCTTACGGAAACACCATATATTTT
CDR3aa: CASSFKGAYGNTIYF

v_gene: TRBV28
d_gene: TRBD1
len: 13
abundance: -
j_gene: TRBJ2-7
CDR3nt: TGTGCCAGCAGAAGACAGGGATGGAACGAGCAGTACTTC
CDR3aa: CASRRQGWNEQYF

v_gene: TRBV19
d_gene: TRBD2
len: 14
abundance: -
j_gene: TRBJ2-1
CDR3nt: TGTGCCAGTACCTTGGCCGGGACTAGCGATGAGCAGTTCTTC
CDR3aa: CASTLAGTSDEQFF

v_gene: TRBV6-6
d_gene: -
len: 15
abundance: -
j_gene: TRBJ2-7
CDR3nt: TGTGCCAGCAGTTACTCCCGGGGGTACCGCTACGAGCAGTACTTC
CDR3aa: CASSYSRGYRYEQYF

v_gene: TRBV7-9
d_gene: -
len: 15
abundance: -
j_gene: TRBJ2-5
CDR3nt: TGTGCCAGCAGCCCTCCGGGACACCCTAGAGAGACCCAGTACTTC
CDR3aa: CASSPPGHPRETQYF

v_gene: TRBV7-6
d_gene: -
len: 15
abundance: -
j_gene: TRBJ2-7
CDR3nt: TGTGCCAGCAGCTTAGGTGCAGGGCCCGCCTACGAGCAGTACTTC
CDR3aa: CASSLGAGPAYEQYF

v_gene: TRBV19
d_gene: TRBD1
len: 14
abundance: once
j_gene: TRBJ1-1
CDR3nt: TGTGCCAGTAGTAGGATGACAGGGCTCGCTGAAGCTTTCTTT
CDR3aa: CASSRMTGLAEAFF

v_gene: TRBV20-1
d_gene: -
len: 10
abundance: -
j_gene: TRBJ1-2
CDR3nt: TGCAGTGCTAGAGACGTTAGCTACACCTTC
CDR3aa: CSARDVSYTF

v_gene: TRBV16
d_gene: -
len: 16
abundance: -
j_gene: TRBJ2-7
CDR3nt: TGTGCCAGCCGGCGGGGGCTTCCTCAACTCTCCTACGAGCAGTACTTC
CDR3aa: CASRRGLPQLSYEQYF

v_gene: TRBV5-1
d_gene: -
len: 15
abundance: -
j_gene: TRBJ1-2
CDR3nt: TGCGCCAGCAGCTTGGGAGAGGGAACCAACTATGGCTACACCTTC
CDR3aa: CASSLGEGTNYGYTF

v_gene: TRBV5-5
d_gene: TRBD2
len: 15
abundance: -
j_gene: TRBJ2-4
CDR3nt: TGTGCCAGCAGTTGGGCGGGAGGCAAGGGGGACATTCAGTACTTC
CDR3aa: CASSWAGGKGDIQYF

v_gene: TRBV7-6
d_gene: TRBD1
len: 15
abundance: once
j_gene: TRBJ2-5
CDR3nt: TGTGCCAGCAGCCCCCCGACAGGGCGGAAAGAGACCCAGTACTTC
CDR3aa: CASSPPTGRKETQYF

v_gene: TRBV5-1
d_gene: TRBD2
len: 15
abundance: -
j_gene: TRBJ2-7
CDR3nt: TGCGCCAGCAGCTTGTGGGCGGGAGCGAACTACGAGCAGTACTTC
CDR3aa: CASSLWAGANYEQYF

v_gene: TRBV9
d_gene: TRBD2
len: 15
abundance: -
j_gene: TRBJ2-1
CDR3nt: TGTGCCAGCAGCGTAGACTCTAGCGGGCTAAATGAGCAGTTCTTC
CDR3aa: CASSVDSSGLNEQFF

v_gene: TRBV12-3/TRBV12-4
d_gene: -
len: 13
abundance: -
j_gene: TRBJ1-2
CDR3nt: TGTGCCAGCAGTTTAGAGGCGATCTATGGCTACACCTTC
CDR3aa: CASSLEAIYGYTF

v_gene: TRBV6-2/TRBV6-3
d_gene: TRBD1
len: 16
abundance: -
j_gene: TRBJ1-5
CDR3nt: TGTGCCAGCAGTTCCCACGGGAGGGGGCTCAATCAGCCCCAGCATTTT
CDR3aa: CASSSHGRGLNQPQHF

v_gene: TRBV6-5
d_gene: TRBD1
len: 13
abundance: -
j_gene: TRBJ2-1
CDR3nt: TGTGCCAGCGCACGGCAGGGGGCAGATGAGCAGTTCTTC
CDR3aa: CASARQGADEQFF

v_gene: TRBV12-3/TRBV12-4
d_gene: TRBD1
len: 13
abundance: -
j_gene: TRBJ2-7
CDR3nt: TGTGCCAGCAGTCGGACAGGAGATTACGAGCAGTACTTC
CDR3aa: CASSRTGDYEQYF

v_gene: TRBV5-1
d_gene: -
len: 14
abundance: few
j_gene: TRBJ2-7
CDR3nt: TGCGCCAGCAGCCGGGGCGCAGGCGCCTACGAGCAGTACTTC
CDR3aa: CASSRGAGAYEQYF

v_gene: TRBV4-2
d_gene: -
len: 14
abundance: -
j_gene: TRBJ1-5
CDR3nt: TGTGCCAGCAGCCAAGGAGGGGGGATTCAGCCCCAGCATTTT
CDR3aa: CASSQGGGIQPQHF